This TCR beta chain was profiled in a study of blood T cells in healthy people across ages. Primed by a sample-barcoded 5' primer and a J-beta primer mix, a second PCR proceeded for roughly 6 to 12 cycles. Individual samples furnished no less than 2.5 million CDR3-containing paired-end reads apiece. One entry per CDR3 protein results from TCRdb running MiXCR on the 5' RACE reads. Among over 700,000 distinct CDR3 sequences listed, roughly 25% were seen once. CDR3 size: 13 residues. V lost 6 bases, J lost 6 bases, and 11 bases lay in between. Findings and limits, study-wide: Leaving the PBMCs unsorted stopped any conclusive comparison of naive versus antigen-experienced cells.

With respect to this clonotype: Antigen: not known.

The data also belong to a second study, concerning T cells of mothers and their children.

Specimen: blood. The V gene is TRBV12-3 or TRBV12-4, the J gene TRBJ1-4, with D possibly matching TRBD1 (5 bases). This TCR came from a boy between 10 and 17 years old in good health. CDR3 nucleotide sequence: TGTGCCAGCAGGCCCGGGACGGATGAAAAACTGTTTTTT. Amino acid sequence: CASRPGTDEKLFF.